This T cell receptor beta chain comes out of a study of OX40 agonist ivuxolimab in advanced cancers. Produced via immunoSEQ multiplex PCR; TCRdb's table is partial and in-frame only. The data hold 35,000 to 40,000 clones, with approximately 92% observed a single time. The CDR3 contains 13 residues. Between the trimmed V and J ends, which lost 1 base and 6 bases, there was a span of 10 bases. The germline gives CDR1 MGHRA, CDR2 YSYEKL. The clonotype was recovered from an adult with an advanced solid tumor such as melanoma, head and neck, liver or kidney cancer. The chain combines TRBV4-1 with TRBJ2-7; D uncertain. The sequencing here drew on CD4+ or CD8+ T cells sorted from blood, taken in a trial of the OX40 agonist ivuxolimab. CDR3 bases: TGCGCCAGCAGCCAAGTATCCAGCTCCGAGCAGTACTTC. This codes for CASSQVSSSEQYF.